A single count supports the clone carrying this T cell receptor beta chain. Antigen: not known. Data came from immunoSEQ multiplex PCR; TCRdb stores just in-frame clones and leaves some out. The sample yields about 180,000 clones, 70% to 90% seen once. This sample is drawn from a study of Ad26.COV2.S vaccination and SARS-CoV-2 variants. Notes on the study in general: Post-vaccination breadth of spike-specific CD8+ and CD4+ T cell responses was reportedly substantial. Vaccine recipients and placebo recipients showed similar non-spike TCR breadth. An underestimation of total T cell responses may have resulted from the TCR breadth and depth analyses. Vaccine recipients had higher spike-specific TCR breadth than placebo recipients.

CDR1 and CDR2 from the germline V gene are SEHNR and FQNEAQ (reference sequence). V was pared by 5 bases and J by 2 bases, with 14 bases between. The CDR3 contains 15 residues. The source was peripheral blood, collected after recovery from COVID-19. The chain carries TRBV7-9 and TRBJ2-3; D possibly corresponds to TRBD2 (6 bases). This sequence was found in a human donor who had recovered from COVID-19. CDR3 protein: CASSPGWRDTDTQYF. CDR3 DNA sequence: TGTGCCAGCAGCCCCGGATGGAGGGACACAGATACGCAGTATTTT. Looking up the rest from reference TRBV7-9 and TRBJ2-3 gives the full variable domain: DTGVSQNPRHKITKRGQNVTFRCDPISEHNRLYWYRQTLGQGPEFLTYFQNEAQLEKSRLLSDRFSAERPKGSFSTLEIQRTEQGDSAMYLCASSPGWRDTDTQYFGPGTRLTVL.